This TCR beta chain was sequenced in a study of blood T cell repertoires in COVID-19. Study overall: Spain, Italy and the United States supplied samples that represented acute and convalescent COVID-19. Nucleic acid was either cDNA or gDNA, and it came from T cells, B-cell-depleted T cells, or PBMCs.

The CDR3 has 15 amino acids. The V end was cut by 2 bases, the J end by 4 bases, with 14 bases between. The germline CDR1 and CDR2 sequences are LGHNA and YNFKEQ. In the authors' workflow: Estimation of nucleated cell counts was performed using reference gene primer amplification. Method: immunoSEQ multiplex PCR; TCRdb's copy keeps in-frame clones and lacks some. The V and J calls and clone size were taken over from that table, and D and trimming were inferred from the DNA. Altogether 150,000 to 200,000 clones are present, more than 75% being singletons, with the ten largest covering approximately 4.5%.

The sequence was collected from a human donor in a cohort sampled during active COVID-19. The sample was peripheral blood. This sequence joins TRBV4-2 and TRBJ1-2, with D maybe TRBD1 (5 bases). Written as DNA, the CDR3 is TGTGCCAGCAGCCAACCAGTGACAGACAGCTATGGCTACACCTTC. Amino acids: CASSQPVTDSYGYTF.